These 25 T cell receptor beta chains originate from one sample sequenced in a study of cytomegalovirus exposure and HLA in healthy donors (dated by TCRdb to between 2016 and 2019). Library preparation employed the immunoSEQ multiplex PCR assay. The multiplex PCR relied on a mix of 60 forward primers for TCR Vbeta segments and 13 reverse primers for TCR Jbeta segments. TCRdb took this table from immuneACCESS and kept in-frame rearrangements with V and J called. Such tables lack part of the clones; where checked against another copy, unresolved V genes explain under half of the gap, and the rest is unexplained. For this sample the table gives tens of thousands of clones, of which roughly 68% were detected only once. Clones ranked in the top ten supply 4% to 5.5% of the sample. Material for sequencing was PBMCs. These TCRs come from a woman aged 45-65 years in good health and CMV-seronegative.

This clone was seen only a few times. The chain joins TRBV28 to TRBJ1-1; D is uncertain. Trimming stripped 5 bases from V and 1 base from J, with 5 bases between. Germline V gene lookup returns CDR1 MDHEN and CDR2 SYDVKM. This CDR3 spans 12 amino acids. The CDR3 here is CASSEQNTEAFF. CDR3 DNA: TGTGCCAGCAGTGAGCAGAACACTGAAGCTTTCTTT. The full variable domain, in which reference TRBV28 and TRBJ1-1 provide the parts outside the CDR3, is DVKVTQSSRYLVKRTGEKVFLECVQDMDHENMFWYRQDPGLGLRLIYFSYDVKMKEKGDIPEGYSVSREKKERFSLILESASTNQTSMYLCASSEQNTEAFFGQGTRLTVV.

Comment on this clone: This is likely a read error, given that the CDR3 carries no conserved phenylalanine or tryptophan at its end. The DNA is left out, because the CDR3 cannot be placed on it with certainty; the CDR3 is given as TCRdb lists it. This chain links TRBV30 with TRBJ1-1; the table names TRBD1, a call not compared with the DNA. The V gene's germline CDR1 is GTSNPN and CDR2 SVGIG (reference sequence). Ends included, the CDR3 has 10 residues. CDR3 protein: CAWSGQGPVG.

CDR3 amino acids: CASSLAGLRQYEQYF. The CDR3 DNA is TGTGCCAGCAGCTTGGCCGGTCTGAGACAGTACGAGCAGTACTTC. The chain is built from TRBV5-6 and TRBJ2-7; D perhaps matches TRBD1 (5 bases). The CDR3 contains 15 residues. The germline V and J ends were trimmed by 0 bases and 4 bases, with 14 bases remaining between them. CDR1 is SGHDT, CDR2 YYEEEE, per germline.

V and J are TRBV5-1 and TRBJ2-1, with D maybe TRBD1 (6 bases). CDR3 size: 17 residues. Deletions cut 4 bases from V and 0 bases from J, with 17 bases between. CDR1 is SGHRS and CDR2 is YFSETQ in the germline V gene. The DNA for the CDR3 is TGCGCCAGCAGCCTGGAGAGCCGGACAGTCTCCTACAATGAGCAGTTCTTC. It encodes CASSLESRTVSYNEQFF.

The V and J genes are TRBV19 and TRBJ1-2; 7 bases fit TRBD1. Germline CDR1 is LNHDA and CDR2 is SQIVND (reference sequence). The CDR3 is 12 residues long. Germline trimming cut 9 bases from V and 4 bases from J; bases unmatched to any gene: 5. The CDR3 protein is CASLGTVYGYTF. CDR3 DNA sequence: TGTGCCAGCCTCGGGACAGTCTATGGCTACACCTTC.

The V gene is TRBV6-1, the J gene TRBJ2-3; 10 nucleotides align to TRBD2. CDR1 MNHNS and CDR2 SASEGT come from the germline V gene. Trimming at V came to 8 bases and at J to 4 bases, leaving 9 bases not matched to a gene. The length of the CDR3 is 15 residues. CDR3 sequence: CASGLLAGMADTQYF. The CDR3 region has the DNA TGTGCCAGCGGACTACTAGCGGGAATGGCAGATACGCAGTATTTT.

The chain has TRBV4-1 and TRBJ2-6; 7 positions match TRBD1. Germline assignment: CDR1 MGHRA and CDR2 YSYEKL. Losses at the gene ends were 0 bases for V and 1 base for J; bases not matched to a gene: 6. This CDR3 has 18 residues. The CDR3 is CASSQEGQFLSGANVLTF. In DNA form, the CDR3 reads TGCGCCAGCAGCCAAGAGGGACAGTTCCTATCTGGGGCCAACGTCCTGACTTTC.

The CDR3 bases are TGCAGCGTTACTCCGGGACTAGCGGACAATGAGCAGTTCTTC. As protein: CSVTPGLADNEQFF. V gene TRBV29-1 combines with J gene TRBJ2-1; 11 bases are shared with TRBD2. This CDR3 is built from 14 residues. With 5 bases clipped from V and 5 bases from J, the junction kept 5 bases outside the gene matches. CDR1 and CDR2 (germline): SQVTM, ANQGSEA.

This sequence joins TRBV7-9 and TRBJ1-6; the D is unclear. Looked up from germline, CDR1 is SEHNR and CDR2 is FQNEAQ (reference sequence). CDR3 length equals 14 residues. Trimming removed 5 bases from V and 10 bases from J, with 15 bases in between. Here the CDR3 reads CASSPPDFPSPLHF. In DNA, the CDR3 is TGTGCCAGCAGCCCCCCGGACTTCCCCTCACCCCTCCACTTT.

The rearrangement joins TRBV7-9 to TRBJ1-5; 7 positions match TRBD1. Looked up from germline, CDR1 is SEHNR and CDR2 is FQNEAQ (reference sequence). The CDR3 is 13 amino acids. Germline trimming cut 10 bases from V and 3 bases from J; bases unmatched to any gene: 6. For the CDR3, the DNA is TGTGCCACCCAGGGGGTTGTCAATCAGCCCCAGCATTTT. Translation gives CATQGVVNQPQHF.

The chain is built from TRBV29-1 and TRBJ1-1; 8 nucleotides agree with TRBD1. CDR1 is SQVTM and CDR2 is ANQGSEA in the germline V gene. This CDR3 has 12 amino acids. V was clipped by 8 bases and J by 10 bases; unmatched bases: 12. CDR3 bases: TGCAGCTTAGACGGACAGGGACGACCAGCTTTCTTT. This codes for CSLDGQGRPAFF.

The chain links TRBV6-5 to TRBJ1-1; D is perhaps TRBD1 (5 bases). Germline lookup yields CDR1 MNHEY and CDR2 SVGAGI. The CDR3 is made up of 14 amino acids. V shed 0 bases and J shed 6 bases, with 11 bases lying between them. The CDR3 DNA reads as TGTGCCAGCAGTTACTCGGGGGAGGGAGCTGAAGCTTTCTTT. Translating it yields CASSYSGEGAEAFF.

CDR3 residues: CSVGPGGETEAFF. CDR3 in DNA: TGCAGCGTGGGCCCGGGGGGAGAAACTGAAGCTTTCTTT. This chain uses TRBV29-1 with TRBJ1-1; a possible D gene is TRBD1 (5 bases). The germline CDR1 and CDR2 sequences are SQVTM and ANQGSEA. Between the trimmed V and J ends, which lost 6 bases and 5 bases, there was a span of 16 bases. The CDR3 covers 13 residues. Looking up the rest from reference TRBV29-1 and TRBJ1-1 gives the full variable domain: SAVISQKPSRDICQRGTSLTIQCQVDSQVTMMFWYRQQPGQSLTLIATANQGSEATYESGFVIDKFPISRPNLTFSTLTVSNMSPEDSSIYLCSVGPGGETEAFFGQGTRLTVV.

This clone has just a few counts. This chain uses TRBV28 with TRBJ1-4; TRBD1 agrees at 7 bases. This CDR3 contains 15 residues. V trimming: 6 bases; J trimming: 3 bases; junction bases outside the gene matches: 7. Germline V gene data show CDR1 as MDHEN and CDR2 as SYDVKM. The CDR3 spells CASSRQGLSNEKLFF. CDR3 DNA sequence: TGTGCCAGCAGCCGACAGGGCCTCTCTAATGAAAAACTGTTTTTT.

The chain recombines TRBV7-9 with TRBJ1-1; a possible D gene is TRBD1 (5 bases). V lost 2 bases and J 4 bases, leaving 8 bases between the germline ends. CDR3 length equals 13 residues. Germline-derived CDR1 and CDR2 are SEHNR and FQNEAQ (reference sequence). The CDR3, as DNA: TGTGCCAGCAGCTTAATGGGGGGCACTGAAGCTTTCTTT. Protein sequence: CASSLMGGTEAFF.

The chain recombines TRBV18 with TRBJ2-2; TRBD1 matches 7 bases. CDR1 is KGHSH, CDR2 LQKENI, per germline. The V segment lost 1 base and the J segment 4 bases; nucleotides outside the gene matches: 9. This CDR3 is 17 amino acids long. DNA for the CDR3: TGTGCCAGCTCACCACAAAAGACAGGGTCGGGCACCGGGGAGCTGTTTTTT. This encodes CASSPQKTGSGTGELFF. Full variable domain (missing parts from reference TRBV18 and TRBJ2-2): NAGVMQNPRHLVRRRGQEARLRCSPMKGHSHVYWYRQLPEEGLKFMVYLQKENIIDESGMPKERFSAEFPKEGPSILRIQQVVRGDSAAYFCASSPQKTGSGTGELFFGEGSRLTVL.

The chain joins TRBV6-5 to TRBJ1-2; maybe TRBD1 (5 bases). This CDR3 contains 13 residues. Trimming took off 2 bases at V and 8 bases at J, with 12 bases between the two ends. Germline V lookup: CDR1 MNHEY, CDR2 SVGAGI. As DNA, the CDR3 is TGTGCCAGCAGTTACGTTCAGGGCAGCGGCTACACCTTC. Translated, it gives CASSYVQGSGYTF.

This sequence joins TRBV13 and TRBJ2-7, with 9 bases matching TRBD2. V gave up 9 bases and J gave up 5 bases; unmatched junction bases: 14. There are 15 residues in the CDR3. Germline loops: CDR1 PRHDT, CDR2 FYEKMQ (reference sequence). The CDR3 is CASRRVAGEGDEQYF. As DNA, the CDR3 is TGTGCCAGTCGGCGGGTAGCGGGAGAGGGCGACGAGCAGTACTTC. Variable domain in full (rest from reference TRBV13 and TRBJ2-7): AAGVIQSPRHLIKEKRETATLKCYPIPRHDTVYWYQQGPGQDPQFLISFYEKMQSDKGSIPDRFSAQQFSDYHSELNMSSLELGDSALYFCASRRVAGEGDEQYFGPGTRLTVT.

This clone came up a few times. The CDR3: CASSKDRNTEAFF. Written as DNA, the CDR3 is TGTGCCAGCAGTAAAGACAGGAACACTGAAGCTTTCTTT. The chain uses TRBV2 and TRBJ1-1; TRBD1 is a possible D gene (5 bases). This CDR3 has 13 amino acids. The V and J ends lost 5 bases and 1 base respectively, with 8 bases between them. Germline CDR1 reads SNHLY; CDR2 reads FYNNEI.

The DNA for the CDR3 is TGTGCCAGCAGCTTGCGGGGGGCCAGTTATGGCTACACCTTC. Amino acids: CASSLRGASYGYTF. The chain carries TRBV5-4 and TRBJ1-2, with TRBD1 as a possible D gene (6 bases). Per germline, CDR1 SGHNT and CDR2 YYREEE (reference sequence). This CDR3 has 14 amino acids. Trimming stripped 1 base from V and 5 bases from J, with 12 bases between.

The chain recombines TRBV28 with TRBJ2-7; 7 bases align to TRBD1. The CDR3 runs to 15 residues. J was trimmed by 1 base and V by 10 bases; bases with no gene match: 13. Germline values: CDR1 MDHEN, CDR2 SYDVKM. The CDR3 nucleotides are TGTGCCACCACGAATGAACAGGGGATTTCCTACGAGCAGTACTTC. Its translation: CATTNEQGISYEQYF.

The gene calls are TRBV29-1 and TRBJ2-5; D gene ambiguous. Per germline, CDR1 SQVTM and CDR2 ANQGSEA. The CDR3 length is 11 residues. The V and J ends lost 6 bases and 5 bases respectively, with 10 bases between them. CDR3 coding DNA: TGCAGCGTGTTCCTTCGGGAGACCCAGTACTTC. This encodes CSVFLRETQYF.

The CDR3 is CASSPTDSNQPQHF. The CDR3 DNA reads TGCGCCAGCAGCCCTACCGATAGCAATCAGCCCCAGCATTTT. The rearrangement uses TRBV5-1 and TRBJ1-5; D remains unclear. CDR3 length: 14 residues. The V gene's germline CDR1 is SGHRS and CDR2 YFSETQ. Trimming shortened V by 4 bases and J by 0 bases, and 8 bases separated the two germline ends.

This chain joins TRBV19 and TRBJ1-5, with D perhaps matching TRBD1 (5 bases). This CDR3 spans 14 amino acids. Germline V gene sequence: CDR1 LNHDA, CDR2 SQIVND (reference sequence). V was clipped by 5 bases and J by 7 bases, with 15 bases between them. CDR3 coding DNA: TGTGCCAGTAGTTCCCGGACAAATAACCAGCCCCAGCATTTT. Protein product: CASSSRTNNQPQHF.

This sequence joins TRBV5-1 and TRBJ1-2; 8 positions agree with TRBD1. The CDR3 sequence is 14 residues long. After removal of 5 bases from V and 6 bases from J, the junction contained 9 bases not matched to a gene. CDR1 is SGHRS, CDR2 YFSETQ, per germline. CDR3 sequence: CASRTTGGADGYTF. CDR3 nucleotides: TGCGCCAGCAGAACAACAGGGGGGGCGGATGGCTACACCTTC. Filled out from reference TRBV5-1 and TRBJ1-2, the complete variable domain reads KAGVTQTPRYLIKTRGQQVTLSCSPISGHRSVSWYQQTPGQGLQFLFEYFSETQRNKGNFPGRFSGRQFSNSRSEMNVSTLELGDSALYLCASRTTGGADGYTFGSGTRLTVV.